One and the same sample provided the 10 T cell receptor beta chains below, sequenced in a study of sequential checkpoint blockade in melanoma. Produced via immunoSEQ multiplex PCR; TCRdb's table is partial and in-frame only. Of around 13,000 clones listed, roughly a quarter are singletons. Treatment denoted: randomized to nivolumab then ipilimumab (arm A) or the reverse (arm B). Material: tumor tissue (inferred from file names), obtained from a patient given nivolumab and ipilimumab in sequence. The receptors here all came from a human donor with melanoma.

The V call is TRBV9, the J call TRBJ2-2; D perhaps matches TRBD2 (5 bases). With 3 bases removed from V and 7 bases from J, the gap between germline ends came to 13 bases. Germline CDR1 reads SGDLS; CDR2 reads YYNGEE. This CDR3 has 14 residues. For the CDR3, the DNA is TGTGCCAGCAGCGAACGAGGGAGTGACGGGGAGCTGTTTTTT. It yields the protein CASSERGSDGELFF.

This clone was picked up a small number of times. V usage is TRBV28 and J usage is TRBJ2-2, with TRBD2 matching 12 bases. Germline trimming cut 5 bases from V and 6 bases from J; bases unmatched to any gene: 4. The CDR3 extends over 15 amino acids. In germline, CDR1 is MDHEN, CDR2 SYDVKM. CDR3 in amino acids: CASSPTSGSSGELFF. The CDR3 nucleotides read TGTGCCAGCAGTCCGACTAGCGGGAGCTCCGGGGAGCTGTTTTTT.

V gene TRBV14 combines with J gene TRBJ2-5, with 8 positions matching TRBD1. Germline-derived CDR1 and CDR2 are SGHDN and FVKESK. The CDR3 consists of 15 residues. The trim removed 0 bases at V and 5 bases at J, leaving 5 bases unmatched. CDR3 DNA: TGTGCCAGCAGCCAAGATTTAACAGGGGGGGAGACCCAGTACTTC. It encodes CASSQDLTGGETQYF.

The V gene is TRBV28, the J gene TRBJ1-2; no clear D. This CDR3 is built from 12 residues. CDR1 is MDHEN and CDR2 is SYDVKM in the germline V gene. Trimming took off 8 bases at V and 8 bases at J, with 15 bases between the two ends. DNA for the CDR3: TGTGCCAGCGAAACCACCCGGGGAGGCTACACCTTC. It specifies CASETTRGGYTF.

The rearrangement uses TRBV9 and TRBJ2-1; D is possibly TRBD2 (5 bases). The V end lost 0 bases, the J end lost 7 bases, and 17 bases lay between the germline ends. CDR1 is SGDLS and CDR2 is YYNGEE in the germline V gene. The CDR3 has 16 residues. DNA of the CDR3: TGTGCCAGCAGCGTAGGGGTGGGAGCATTGGGGAATGAGCAGTTCTTC. It specifies CASSVGVGALGNEQFF.

This clone has only a few counts. V is TRBV9 and J is TRBJ2-7; the match to TRBD1 covers 10 bases. The V segment lost 4 bases and the J segment 6 bases; nucleotides outside the gene matches: 7. The CDR3 contains 14 residues. Germline assignment: CDR1 SGDLS and CDR2 YYNGEE. The CDR3 reads CASSPDRGLSEQYF. The CDR3 DNA reads as TGTGCCAGCAGCCCAGACAGGGGGCTAAGCGAGCAGTACTTC.

This clone has more than one count but fewer than ten. The chain combines TRBV7-1 with TRBJ2-7; tentatively, D is TRBD1 or TRBD2 (5 bases each). TRBV7-1 is given ORF status, its function remaining uncertain. The CDR3 extends over 13 amino acids. Trimming cost V 5 bases and J 0 bases, with 8 bases left between them. DNA for the CDR3: TGTGCCAGCAGCCGGGACCCCTCCTACGAGCAGTACTTC. Translation: CASSRDPSYEQYF.

The chain's CDR3 is CASSLGTWSVGVTDTQYF. CDR3 DNA sequence: TGTGCCAGCAGCTTAGGGACCTGGAGCGTAGGAGTCACAGATACGCAGTATTTT. The V call is TRBV11-3, the J call TRBJ2-3, with unresolved D. V was clipped by 1 base and J by 2 bases, with 19 bases between them. Germline lookup yields CDR1 SGHNT and CDR2 YENEEA. This CDR3 contains 18 residues. Full variable domain (rest looked up from reference TRBV11-3 and TRBJ2-3): EAGVVQSPRYKIIEKKQPVAFWCNPISGHNTLYWYLQNLGQGPELLIRYENEEAVDDSQLPKDRFSAERLKGVDSTLKIQPAELGDSAVYLCASSLGTWSVGVTDTQYFGPGTRLTVL.

This clone was observed once. The chain links TRBV19 to TRBJ1-1, with TRBD1 identical over 10 bases. CDR1 LNHDA and CDR2 SQIVND come from the germline V gene (reference sequence). This CDR3 has 14 amino acids. J was trimmed by 3 bases and V by 3 bases; bases with no gene match: 1. CDR3 DNA: TGTGCCAGTAGTATGGGACAGGGGTACACTGAAGCTTTCTTT. Protein: CASSMGQGYTEAFF.

A few counts support this clone. The chain is built from TRBV6-8 and TRBJ1-5; D uncertain. Trimming stripped 6 bases from V and 1 base from J, with 4 bases between. Germline CDR1 is MNHGY and CDR2 is SAAAGT. The CDR3 covers 12 residues. This CDR3 is CASRESNQPQHF. The DNA for the CDR3 is TGTGCCAGCAGGGAGAGCAATCAGCCCCAGCATTTT.